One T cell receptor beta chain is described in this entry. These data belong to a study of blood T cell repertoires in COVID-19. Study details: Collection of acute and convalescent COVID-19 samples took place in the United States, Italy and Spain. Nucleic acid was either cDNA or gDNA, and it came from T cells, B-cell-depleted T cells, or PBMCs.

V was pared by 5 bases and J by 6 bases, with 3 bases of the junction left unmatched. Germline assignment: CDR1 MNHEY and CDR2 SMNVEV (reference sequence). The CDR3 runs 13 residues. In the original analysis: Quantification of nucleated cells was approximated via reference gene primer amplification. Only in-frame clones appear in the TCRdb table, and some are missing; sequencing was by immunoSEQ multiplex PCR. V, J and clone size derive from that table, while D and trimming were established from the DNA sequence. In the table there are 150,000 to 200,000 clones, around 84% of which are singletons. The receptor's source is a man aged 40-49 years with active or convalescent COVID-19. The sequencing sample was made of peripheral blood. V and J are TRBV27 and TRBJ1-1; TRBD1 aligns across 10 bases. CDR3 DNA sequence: TGTGCCAGCAGTCACGGGACAGGGGCTGAAGCTTTCTTT. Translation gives CASSHGTGAEAFF.